This is a list of T cell receptor beta chains from one sample in a study of blood T cell repertoires in COVID-19. Sequenced by immunoSEQ multiplex PCR; TCRdb stores in-frame clones only, minus some. The data show about 220,000 clones, about 90% seen once. The sequenced sample consisted of PBMCs or T cells enriched from blood (not recorded which). The receptors here all came from a woman aged 45-65 years with acute COVID-19. The CDR3 runs from the conserved cysteine through the conserved F or W. D genes are given only for firm matches. Rows give clone size only sometimes, using once, few, many, or a class for an expanded clone.

d_call: TRBD2
clone_size: .
v_call: TRBV5-4
j_call: TRBJ2-1
cdr3_aa: CASSLVLAGEDEQFF
cdr3_nt: TGTGCCAGCAGCTTGGTGCTAGCGGGAGAGGATGAGCAGTTCTTC

d_call: TRBD1
clone_size: few
v_call: TRBV27
j_call: TRBJ1-5
cdr3_aa: CASSLSRGLNQPQHF
cdr3_nt: TGTGCCAGCAGTTTATCGAGGGGGCTGAATCAGCCCCAGCATTTT

d_call: .
clone_size: few
v_call: TRBV18
j_call: TRBJ2-5
cdr3_aa: CASSPSASGQETQYF
cdr3_nt: TGTGCCAGCTCACCCAGTGCTTCAGGGCAAGAGACCCAGTACTTC

d_call: .
clone_size: .
v_call: TRBV5-1
j_call: TRBJ1-1
cdr3_aa: CASSSINTEAFF
cdr3_nt: TGCGCCAGCAGCTCTATCAACACTGAAGCTTTCTTT

d_call: .
clone_size: .
v_call: TRBV4-2
j_call: TRBJ1-5
cdr3_aa: CASSQEENNQPQHF
cdr3_nt: TGTGCCAGCAGCCAAGAAGAGAACAATCAGCCCCAGCATTTT

d_call: TRBD1
clone_size: .
v_call: TRBV7-9
j_call: TRBJ1-2
cdr3_aa: CASSTGQGSNYGYTF
cdr3_nt: TGTGCCAGCAGCACGGGACAGGGTTCTAACTATGGCTACACCTTC

d_call: .
clone_size: few
v_call: TRBV14
j_call: TRBJ1-6
cdr3_aa: CASSQELWGNSPLHF
cdr3_nt: TGTGCCAGCAGCCAAGAGTTATGGGGCAATTCACCCCTCCACTTT

d_call: .
clone_size: .
v_call: TRBV18
j_call: TRBJ2-7
cdr3_aa: CASSPPHRVDEQYF
cdr3_nt: TGTGCCAGCTCACCACCGCACAGGGTGGACGAGCAGTACTTC

d_call: .
clone_size: .
v_call: TRBV4-2
j_call: TRBJ1-2
cdr3_aa: CASSQDGARPGYTF
cdr3_nt: TGTGCCAGCAGCCAAGATGGGGCTAGGCCTGGCTACACCTTC

d_call: TRBD1
clone_size: .
v_call: TRBV5-1
j_call: TRBJ1-6
cdr3_aa: CASSPRDSSYNSPLHF
cdr3_nt: TGCGCCAGCAGCCCCAGGGACAGCTCCTATAATTCACCCCTCCACTTT

d_call: .
clone_size: once
v_call: TRBV28
j_call: TRBJ1-1
cdr3_aa: CASSSPLTWLMNTEAFF
cdr3_nt: TGTGCCAGCAGTTCCCCTCTTACATGGCTCATGAACACTGAAGCTTTCTTT

d_call: TRBD2
clone_size: .
v_call: TRBV27
j_call: TRBJ2-7
cdr3_aa: CASSLSASGRTYEQYF
cdr3_nt: TGTGCCAGCAGTTTATCTGCTAGCGGGCGCACCTACGAGCAGTACTTC

d_call: .
clone_size: .
v_call: TRBV4-1
j_call: TRBJ2-3
cdr3_aa: CASSHGGGRTDTQYF
cdr3_nt: TGCGCCAGCAGCCATGGAGGGGGCCGCACAGATACGCAGTATTTT

d_call: .
clone_size: .
v_call: TRBV27
j_call: TRBJ1-2
cdr3_aa: CASSSRLGGHGLYGYTF
cdr3_nt: TGTGCCAGCAGTTCCCGACTGGGAGGGCATGGACTCTATGGCTACACCTTC

d_call: TRBD2
clone_size: .
v_call: TRBV7-2
j_call: TRBJ2-3
cdr3_aa: CASSSKAGGFADTQYF
cdr3_nt: TGTGCCAGCAGCTCGAAAGCGGGAGGGTTCGCAGATACGCAGTATTTT

d_call: .
clone_size: .
v_call: TRBV15
j_call: TRBJ1-5
cdr3_aa: CATSRELSEGIQPQHF
cdr3_nt: TGTGCCACCAGCAGAGAACTCAGTGAGGGAATCCAGCCCCAGCATTTT

d_call: .
clone_size: .
v_call: TRBV30
j_call: TRBJ1-5
cdr3_aa: CAWSGGAAVGSQPQHF
cdr3_nt: TGTGCCTGGAGTGGTGGGGCGGCGGTCGGGAGTCAGCCCCAGCATTTT

d_call: .
clone_size: .
v_call: TRBV7-6
j_call: TRBJ1-2
cdr3_aa: CASSPQENYGYTF
cdr3_nt: TGTGCCAGCAGCCCACAGGAGAACTATGGCTACACCTTC

d_call: .
clone_size: .
v_call: TRBV29-1
j_call: TRBJ1-4
cdr3_aa: CSVAGATNEKLFF
cdr3_nt: TGCAGCGTTGCGGGGGCAACTAATGAAAAACTGTTTTTT

d_call: .
clone_size: .
v_call: TRBV5-4
j_call: TRBJ1-5
cdr3_aa: CASSLVVGGNQPQHF
cdr3_nt: TGTGCCAGCAGCCTGGTTGTGGGGGGAAATCAGCCCCAGCATTTT

d_call: .
clone_size: .
v_call: TRBV5-5
j_call: TRBJ2-3
cdr3_aa: CASSSKPGGDTQYF
cdr3_nt: TGTGCCAGCAGCTCGAAGCCTGGCGGGGATACGCAGTATTTT

d_call: .
clone_size: .
v_call: TRBV30
j_call: TRBJ2-5
cdr3_aa: CAWSPRGETQYF
cdr3_nt: TGTGCCTGGAGCCCCAGGGGAGAGACCCAGTACTTC

d_call: .
clone_size: once
v_call: TRBV7-8
j_call: TRBJ2-6
cdr3_aa: CASSFSSGKGANVLTF
cdr3_nt: TGTGCCAGCAGCTTCTCATCCGGGAAAGGGGCCAACGTCCTGACTTTC

d_call: .
clone_size: .
v_call: TRBV15
j_call: TRBJ2-7
cdr3_aa: CATSRDRAGLSYEQYF
cdr3_nt: TGTGCCACCAGCAGAGATCGGGCAGGGTTATCCTACGAGCAGTACTTC

d_call: .
clone_size: .
v_call: TRBV9
j_call: TRBJ2-1
cdr3_aa: CASSPIDLANEQFF
cdr3_nt: TGTGCCAGCAGCCCGATCGACTTGGCGAATGAGCAGTTCTTC

d_call: TRBD1
clone_size: few
v_call: TRBV19
j_call: TRBJ1-5
cdr3_aa: CASRPGQVFNQPQHF
cdr3_nt: TGTGCCAGTAGACCCGGACAGGTATTCAATCAGCCCCAGCATTTT

d_call: .
clone_size: .
v_call: TRBV7-3
j_call: TRBJ2-2
cdr3_aa: CASSLLGGTSTGELFF
cdr3_nt: TGTGCCAGCAGCTTACTTGGCGGGACGTCCACCGGGGAGCTGTTTTTT

d_call: .
clone_size: .
v_call: TRBV19
j_call: TRBJ2-7
cdr3_aa: CASSIDPGRGRNEQYF
cdr3_nt: TGTGCCAGTAGTATAGATCCTGGCAGGGGCCGCAACGAGCAGTACTTC

d_call: TRBD1
clone_size: .
v_call: TRBV7-9
j_call: TRBJ2-5
cdr3_aa: CASSLEGTGAETQYF
cdr3_nt: TGTGCCAGCAGCCTAGAAGGGACAGGGGCAGAGACCCAGTACTTC

d_call: TRBD1
clone_size: .
v_call: TRBV3-1/TRBV3-2
j_call: TRBJ1-5
cdr3_aa: CASSQQDRDRGPNQPQHF
cdr3_nt: TGTGCCAGCAGCCAACAAGACCGGGACAGGGGTCCCAATCAGCCCCAGCATTTT

d_call: .
clone_size: .
v_call: TRBV28
j_call: TRBJ1-2
cdr3_aa: CASSKRSSYGYTF
cdr3_nt: TGTGCCAGCAGCAAGAGGAGTTCCTATGGCTACACCTTC

d_call: .
clone_size: once
v_call: TRBV4-1
j_call: TRBJ1-2
cdr3_aa: CASSQAGNGYTF
cdr3_nt: TGCGCCAGCAGCCAAGCAGGGAATGGCTACACCTTC

d_call: .
clone_size: .
v_call: TRBV7-2
j_call: TRBJ1-5
cdr3_aa: CASSSREGNQPQHF
cdr3_nt: TGTGCCAGCAGCTCCAGGGAGGGCAATCAGCCCCAGCATTTT

d_call: .
clone_size: .
v_call: TRBV11-2
j_call: TRBJ1-5
cdr3_aa: CASSWTDNQPQHF
cdr3_nt: TGTGCCAGCAGCTGGACTGACAATCAGCCCCAGCATTTT

d_call: .
clone_size: .
v_call: TRBV19
j_call: TRBJ2-1
cdr3_aa: CASSGIRAGSYNEQFF
cdr3_nt: TGTGCCAGTAGTGGGATTCGAGCGGGTTCCTACAATGAGCAGTTCTTC

d_call: TRBD2
clone_size: .
v_call: TRBV19
j_call: TRBJ2-1
cdr3_aa: CASSIRLAGGRSYNEQFF
cdr3_nt: TGTGCCAGTAGTATACGACTAGCGGGAGGGAGATCCTACAATGAGCAGTTCTTC

d_call: TRBD1
clone_size: once
v_call: TRBV5-4
j_call: TRBJ2-4
cdr3_aa: CASRPQGARNIQYF
cdr3_nt: TGTGCCAGCAGACCACAGGGGGCGCGAAACATTCAGTACTTC

d_call: .
clone_size: .
v_call: TRBV9
j_call: TRBJ2-1
cdr3_aa: CASSRSTGNNEQFF
cdr3_nt: TGTGCCAGCAGCAGAAGCACAGGGAACAATGAGCAGTTCTTC

d_call: TRBD1
clone_size: .
v_call: TRBV28
j_call: TRBJ1-3
cdr3_aa: CASTPQGAGNTIYF
cdr3_nt: TGTGCCAGCACCCCACAGGGGGCGGGAAACACCATATATTTT